One sample yielded the 15 T cell receptor beta chains listed below, sequenced in a study of cytomegalovirus exposure and HLA in healthy donors. The PCR ran on 60 Vbeta and 13 Jbeta primers. Method: immunoSEQ multiplex PCR; TCRdb's copy keeps in-frame clones and lacks some. The table includes some 130,000 clones, roughly 72% detected once. Sequencing was done on a sample of PBMCs. The receptor source for this set is a male donor in good health and CMV-seronegative.

This CDR3 reads CASISTGTDTQYF. In DNA form, the CDR3 reads TGTGCCAGCATCAGTACAGGGACAGATACGCAGTATTTT. The V call is TRBV6-6, the J call TRBJ2-3, with D possibly matching TRBD1 (6 bases). In germline, CDR1 is MNHNY, CDR2 SVGAGI (reference sequence). The germline V and J ends were trimmed by 7 bases and 3 bases, with 11 bases remaining between them. The CDR3 spans 13 residues.

V gene TRBV28 combines with J gene TRBJ2-5; weak D call: TRBD2 (7 bases). The CDR3 has 13 residues. Trimming removed 9 bases from V and 5 bases from J, with 16 bases in between. In germline, CDR1 is MDHEN, CDR2 SYDVKM. CDR3 nucleotides: TGTGCCAGTCTGGGGAGGGGGTACGAGACCCAGTACTTC. Translating gives CASLGRGYETQYF.

The chain carries TRBV30 and TRBJ2-1; D may be TRBD1 (5 bases). The CDR3 is 12 amino acids. The germline CDR1 and CDR2 sequences are GTSNPN and SVGIG (reference sequence). Trimming shortened V by 4 bases and J by 5 bases, and 9 bases separated the two germline ends. CDR3 DNA sequence: TGTGCCTGGACTACAGGTAACAATGAGCAGTTCTTC. Protein sequence: CAWTTGNNEQFF.

The chain carries TRBV9 and TRBJ1-4; weak D call: TRBD1 (5 bases). Trimming removed 5 bases at V and 0 bases at J, with 11 bases between. This CDR3 comprises 15 residues. CDR1 is SGDLS, CDR2 YYNGEE, per germline. CDR3 amino acids: CASRKGGATNEKLFF. The CDR3 DNA follows: TGTGCCAGCAGGAAAGGAGGGGCAACTAATGAAAAACTGTTTTTT. The full variable domain, rest sourced from reference TRBV9 and TRBJ1-4, is DSGVTQTPKHLITATGQRVTLRCSPRSGDLSVYWYQQSLDQGLQFLIQYYNGEERAKGNILERFSAQQFPDLHSELNLSSLELGDSALYFCASRKGGATNEKLFFGSGTQLSVL.

DNA of the CDR3: TGTGCCAGCTCAAGACAGGAATTAGTTGCTCAGCCCCAGCATTTT. This gives the protein CASSRQELVAQPQHF. The chain couples TRBV18 to TRBJ1-5, with a weak D call TRBD1 (6 bases). This CDR3 region has 15 residues. V lost 5 bases and J lost 6, with 17 bases in between. Looked up from germline, CDR1 is KGHSH and CDR2 is LQKENI.

This chain uses TRBV9 with TRBJ2-3, with 9 bases that match TRBD2. This CDR3 is built from 15 residues. V was pared by 0 bases and J by 3 bases, with 2 bases of the junction left unmatched. Germline V gene lookup returns CDR1 SGDLS and CDR2 YYNGEE. Here the CDR3 reads CASSVVAGATDTQYF. CDR3 DNA sequence: TGTGCCAGCAGCGTAGTAGCGGGAGCGACAGATACGCAGTATTTT.

This clone showed up just a few times. The chain couples TRBV6-1 to TRBJ2-7, with TRBD1 identical over 7 bases. Germline CDR1 and CDR2: MNHNS and SASEGT. The CDR3 covers 14 residues. Losses at the gene ends were 6 bases for V and 0 bases for J; bases not matched to a gene: 5. Here the CDR3 DNA reads TGTGCCAGCAGCCTCGGGGACAGCTCCTACGAGCAGTACTTC. It encodes CASSLGDSSYEQYF.

The rearrangement uses TRBV27 and TRBJ2-1; TRBD2 matches 8 bases. CDR3 length: 13 residues. The V gene end was trimmed by 5 bases and the J gene end by 6 bases; junction bases not matched to a gene: 3. The V gene's germline CDR1 is MNHEY and CDR2 SMNVEV (reference sequence). The CDR3 DNA follows: TGTGCCAGCAGTCGACTAGCGATCAATGAGCAGTTCTTC. It encodes CASSRLAINEQFF.

This chain connects TRBV28 to TRBJ2-3; D gene unclear. Trimming took 4 bases from V and 3 from J, leaving 5 bases between them. This CDR3 is 12 amino acids long. The V gene's germline CDR1 is MDHEN and CDR2 SYDVKM. Written as DNA, the CDR3 is TGTGCCAGCAGTTCGCGGACAGATACGCAGTATTTT. Protein product: CASSSRTDTQYF.

A word on this clone: The conserved closing phenylalanine or tryptophan is absent in this CDR3, likely reflecting a read error. The limits of the CDR3 on the DNA are not certain, so only TCRdb's listed CDR3 is given. J is TRBJ1-5 and V is TRBV23-1. TRBV23-1 belongs to the ORF category, with a function that is uncertain. The CDR3 is made up of 11 amino acids, end residues included. The CDR3 is CASSQNHEEGL.

This clone has a handful of counts. V usage is TRBV30 and J usage is TRBJ1-1; D is possibly TRBD1 (5 bases). This CDR3 comprises 13 residues. Germline values: CDR1 GTSNPN, CDR2 SVGIG (reference sequence). Trimming pared 0 bases from V and 8 bases from J, leaving 13 bases between. DNA for the CDR3: TGTGCCTGGAGTGTACTTGGGGCGGTCGAAGCTTTCTTT. This gives the protein CAWSVLGAVEAFF.

The chain combines TRBV28 with TRBJ1-5, with D tentatively TRBD1 (5 bases). The V gene lost 2 bases and the J gene lost 0 bases, with 8 bases spanning the gap. This CDR3 is 15 amino acids long. The germline CDR1 and CDR2 sequences are MDHEN and SYDVKM. The CDR3 here is CASSLQGFSNQPQHF. The CDR3 DNA sequence: TGTGCCAGCAGTTTACAGGGTTTTAGCAATCAGCCCCAGCATTTT.

This chain connects TRBV5-1 to TRBJ2-7; TRBD1 agrees at 7 bases. Germline CDR1 reads SGHRS; CDR2 reads YFSETQ. The CDR3 totals 15 residues. The J segment lost 1 base and the V segment lost 4 bases, leaving 8 bases of the junction unmatched. The DNA for the CDR3 is TGCGCCAGCAGCCCTATGGACAGGATGTCCTACGAGCAGTACTTC. The encoded protein is CASSPMDRMSYEQYF.

This clone was seen a single time. This chain connects TRBV19 to TRBJ2-6; possible D gene TRBD1, 5 bases. V lost 3 bases and J 3 bases, leaving 9 bases between the germline ends. Looked up from germline, CDR1 is LNHDA and CDR2 is SQIVND (reference sequence). The CDR3 runs to 15 residues. The CDR3 region is CASSMGRDGANVLTF. CDR3 in DNA: TGTGCCAGTAGTATGGGCAGGGATGGGGCCAACGTCCTGACTTTC. The variable domain in full, completed from reference TRBV19 and TRBJ2-6, reads DGGITQSPKYLFRKEGQNVTLSCEQNLNHDAMYWYRQDPGQGLRLIYYSQIVNDFQKGDIAEGYSVSREKKESFPLTVTSAQKNPTAFYLCASSMGRDGANVLTFGAGSRLTVL.

The chain has TRBV7-8 and TRBJ2-2, with a tentative D call TRBD1 (5 bases). Germline CDR1 is SGHVS and CDR2 is FQNEAQ. V was clipped by 4 bases and J by 7 bases, with 13 bases between them. The CDR3 is 14 amino acids. For the CDR3, the DNA is TGTGCCAGCAGCTACCTTAAAGGGGACGGGGAGCTGTTTTTT. It yields the protein CASSYLKGDGELFF. Together with reference TRBV7-8 and TRBJ2-2, the CDR3 gives the full variable domain: GAGVSQSPRYKVAKRGQDVALRCDPISGHVSLFWYQQALGQGPEFLTYFQNEAQLDKSGLPSDRFFAERPEGSVSTLKIQRTQQEDSAVYLCASSYLKGDGELFFGEGSRLTVL.